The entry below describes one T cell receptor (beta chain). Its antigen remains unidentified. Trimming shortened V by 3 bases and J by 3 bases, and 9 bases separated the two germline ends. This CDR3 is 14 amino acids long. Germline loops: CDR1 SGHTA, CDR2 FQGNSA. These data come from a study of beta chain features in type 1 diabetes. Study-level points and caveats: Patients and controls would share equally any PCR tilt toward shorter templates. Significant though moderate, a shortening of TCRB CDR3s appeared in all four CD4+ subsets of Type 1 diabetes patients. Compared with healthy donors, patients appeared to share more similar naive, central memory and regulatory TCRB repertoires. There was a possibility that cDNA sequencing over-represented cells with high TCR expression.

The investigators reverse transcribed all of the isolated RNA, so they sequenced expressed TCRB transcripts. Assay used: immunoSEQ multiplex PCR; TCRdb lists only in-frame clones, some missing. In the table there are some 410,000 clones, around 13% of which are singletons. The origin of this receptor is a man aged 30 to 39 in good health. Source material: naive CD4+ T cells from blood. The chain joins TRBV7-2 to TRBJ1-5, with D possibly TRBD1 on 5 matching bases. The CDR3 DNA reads TGTGCCAGCAGCTTCCCGGGGCACAATCAGCCCCAGCATTTT. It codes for CASSFPGHNQPQHF.